A selection of T cell receptor beta chains follows, all from one sample in a study of T cell repertoires in cytomegalovirus infection. TCRdb independently ran MiXCR on the reads; one entry per CDR3 protein. Of just under 500,000 distinct CDR3 sequences listed, 30% to 40% are singletons. Their antigen targets remain unknown. Sample: cultured PBMCs, taken from culture after CMV antigen stimulation. The origin of the receptors is a human donor in good health (CMV status not recorded). Some clones in this sample may be carry-over from other donors' samples. The CDR3 runs from the conserved cysteine through the conserved F or W. The order of the fields is CDR3 length, V gene, D gene, clone size, J gene, CDR3 protein, CDR3 DNA. The D gene is left open where the match is weak. Part of the rows lack a size; the others show once, few, many or a class for expanded clones.

CDR3 length: 16
V gene: TRBV7-2
D gene: TRBD2
clone size: many
J gene: TRBJ2-5
CDR3 protein: CASSLPPGGRRETQYF
CDR3 DNA: TGTGCCAGCAGCTTGCCCCCGGGGGGACGCCGGGAGACCCAGTACTTC

CDR3 length: 14
V gene: TRBV27
D gene: TRBD1
clone size: few
J gene: TRBJ2-5
CDR3 protein: CASSLTGNQETQYF
CDR3 DNA: TGTGCCAGCAGTTTGACAGGGAACCAAGAGACCCAGTACTTC

CDR3 length: 11
V gene: TRBV20-1
D gene: NA
clone size: NA
J gene: TRBJ2-1
CDR3 protein: CSARRHNEQFF
CDR3 DNA: TGCAGTGCTAGGAGGCACAATGAGCAGTTCTTC

CDR3 length: 13
V gene: TRBV7-2
D gene: NA
clone size: few
J gene: TRBJ2-5
CDR3 protein: CASSYQVTETQYF
CDR3 DNA: TGTGCCAGCAGCTATCAGGTTACGGAGACCCAGTACTTC

CDR3 length: 14
V gene: TRBV19
D gene: TRBD1
clone size: NA
J gene: TRBJ2-1
CDR3 protein: CASEDRGVLDEQFF
CDR3 DNA: TGTGCCAGTGAGGACAGGGGCGTTCTCGATGAGCAGTTCTTC

CDR3 length: 17
V gene: TRBV7-2
D gene: TRBD1
clone size: few
J gene: TRBJ2-7
CDR3 protein: CASSLAQPYRGQDEQYF
CDR3 DNA: TGTGCCAGCAGCTTAGCGCAACCCTACAGGGGGCAGGACGAGCAGTACTTC

CDR3 length: 14
V gene: TRBV6-4
D gene: TRBD1
clone size: NA
J gene: TRBJ1-2
CDR3 protein: CASSVDWTGDGYTF
CDR3 DNA: TGTGCCAGCAGTGTTGATTGGACAGGGGATGGCTACACCTTC

CDR3 length: 14
V gene: TRBV7-2
D gene: NA
clone size: few
J gene: TRBJ2-3
CDR3 protein: CASTRGLGTDTQYF
CDR3 DNA: TGTGCCAGCACCCGGGGCCTAGGCACAGATACGCAGTATTTT

CDR3 length: 15
V gene: TRBV12-3/TRBV12-4
D gene: TRBD2
clone size: NA
J gene: TRBJ2-1
CDR3 protein: CASNIGTSFANEQFF
CDR3 DNA: TGTGCCAGCAACATTGGGACTAGCTTTGCCAATGAGCAGTTCTTC

CDR3 length: 14
V gene: TRBV11-3
D gene: NA
clone size: NA
J gene: TRBJ2-1
CDR3 protein: CASQLYSSYNEQFF
CDR3 DNA: TGTGCCAGTCAACTTTATTCTTCCTACAATGAGCAGTTCTTC

CDR3 length: 13
V gene: TRBV19
D gene: NA
clone size: NA
J gene: TRBJ2-3
CDR3 protein: CASSILDADTQYF
CDR3 DNA: TGTGCCAGTAGTATCCTAGACGCAGATACGCAGTATTTT

CDR3 length: 15
V gene: TRBV18
D gene: NA
clone size: few
J gene: TRBJ2-5
CDR3 protein: CASFKAGGREETQYF
CDR3 DNA: TGTGCCAGCTTCAAGGCTGGGGGTCGGGAAGAGACCCAGTACTTC

CDR3 length: 15
V gene: TRBV7-2
D gene: NA
clone size: many
J gene: TRBJ2-1
CDR3 protein: CASSLQMVGGNEQFF
CDR3 DNA: TGTGCCAGCAGCTTACAGATGGTCGGGGGCAATGAGCAGTTCTTC

CDR3 length: 16
V gene: TRBV15
D gene: NA
clone size: NA
J gene: TRBJ1-2
CDR3 protein: CATSRVPSGSNYGYTF
CDR3 DNA: TGTGCCACCAGCAGAGTCCCCTCAGGGTCCAACTATGGCTACACCTTC

CDR3 length: 14
V gene: TRBV5-6
D gene: NA
clone size: few
J gene: TRBJ2-3
CDR3 protein: CASGQRPSTDTQYF
CDR3 DNA: TGTGCCAGCGGGCAGCGACCTAGCACAGATACGCAGTATTTT

CDR3 length: 15
V gene: TRBV20-1
D gene: NA
clone size: NA
J gene: TRBJ1-2
CDR3 protein: CSASAGAARVDGYTF
CDR3 DNA: TGCAGTGCTAGCGCGGGGGCAGCTCGAGTGGATGGCTACACCTTC

CDR3 length: 20
V gene: TRBV29-1
D gene: TRBD1
clone size: NA
J gene: TRBJ2-3
CDR3 protein: CSVEDRILSGTGWGESTQYF
CDR3 DNA: TGCAGCGTTGAAGATCGGATCCTTTCCGGGACAGGGTGGGGAGAAAGTACGCAGTATTTT

CDR3 length: 14
V gene: TRBV7-2
D gene: TRBD1
clone size: NA
J gene: TRBJ2-5
CDR3 protein: CASGRPQGQETQYF
CDR3 DNA: TGTGCCAGCGGCCGTCCACAGGGGCAAGAGACCCAGTACTTC

CDR3 length: 14
V gene: TRBV7-2
D gene: NA
clone size: NA
J gene: TRBJ2-3
CDR3 protein: CASSFRLTSDTQYF
CDR3 DNA: TGTGCCAGCAGCTTCCGGCTTACCTCAGATACGCAGTATTTT

CDR3 length: 16
V gene: TRBV7-8
D gene: TRBD1
clone size: NA
J gene: TRBJ1-6
CDR3 protein: CASSLARQGSNSPLHF
CDR3 DNA: TGTGCCAGCAGCTTAGCGCGACAGGGGTCGAATTCACCCCTCCACTTT

CDR3 length: 16
V gene: TRBV4-1
D gene: TRBD2
clone size: few
J gene: TRBJ2-1
CDR3 protein: CASSQSPSGAPNEQFF
CDR3 DNA: TGCGCCAGCAGCCAAAGTCCTAGCGGGGCTCCCAATGAGCAGTTCTTC

CDR3 length: 13
V gene: TRBV5-6
D gene: TRBD1
clone size: NA
J gene: TRBJ2-5
CDR3 protein: CASSLTGWETQYF
CDR3 DNA: TGTGCCAGCAGTTTGACAGGGTGGGAGACCCAGTACTTC

CDR3 length: 14
V gene: TRBV20-1
D gene: NA
clone size: NA
J gene: TRBJ2-1
CDR3 protein: CSARDAGSYNEQFF
CDR3 DNA: TGCAGTGCTAGAGACGCAGGCTCCTACAATGAGCAGTTCTTC

CDR3 length: 14
V gene: TRBV12-3/TRBV12-4
D gene: NA
clone size: few
J gene: TRBJ2-2
CDR3 protein: CASSFGALTGELFF
CDR3 DNA: TGTGCCAGCAGTTTTGGGGCTCTGACCGGGGAGCTGTTTTTT

CDR3 length: 14
V gene: TRBV7-2
D gene: NA
clone size: many
J gene: TRBJ2-5
CDR3 protein: CASSFRPIQETQYF
CDR3 DNA: TGTGCCAGCAGCTTCCGGCCAATACAAGAGACCCAGTACTTC

CDR3 length: 14
V gene: TRBV20-1
D gene: TRBD2
clone size: NA
J gene: TRBJ2-3
CDR3 protein: CSARGGGVADTQYF
CDR3 DNA: TGCAGTGCTAGGGGCGGGGGAGTGGCAGATACGCAGTATTTT

CDR3 length: 14
V gene: TRBV10-1
D gene: TRBD1
clone size: NA
J gene: TRBJ2-2
CDR3 protein: CASMGQSNTGELFF
CDR3 DNA: TGCGCCAGCATGGGACAGTCAAACACCGGGGAGCTGTTTTTT

CDR3 length: 13
V gene: TRBV28
D gene: TRBD1
clone size: NA
J gene: TRBJ2-7
CDR3 protein: CASGGQVPSEQYF
CDR3 DNA: TGTGCCAGCGGCGGACAGGTCCCAAGCGAGCAGTACTTC

CDR3 length: 15
V gene: TRBV20-1
D gene: TRBD1
clone size: NA
J gene: TRBJ1-5
CDR3 protein: CSARGQGPLGQPQHF
CDR3 DNA: TGCAGTGCTAGAGGACAGGGACCCCTGGGACAGCCCCAGCATTTT

CDR3 length: 14
V gene: TRBV5-6
D gene: TRBD1
clone size: NA
J gene: TRBJ2-5
CDR3 protein: CASSTTGGEETQYF
CDR3 DNA: TGTGCCAGCAGCACAACAGGGGGCGAAGAGACCCAGTACTTC

CDR3 length: 16
V gene: TRBV27
D gene: TRBD1
clone size: few
J gene: TRBJ1-6
CDR3 protein: CASSSTPQGTNSPLHF
CDR3 DNA: TGTGCCAGCAGTTCCACCCCACAGGGGACTAATTCACCCCTCCACTTT

CDR3 length: 17
V gene: TRBV4-3
D gene: NA
clone size: NA
J gene: TRBJ2-1
CDR3 protein: CASSQANAVRSYNEQFF
CDR3 DNA: TGCGCCAGCAGCCAAGCTAATGCAGTTCGCTCCTACAATGAGCAGTTCTTC

CDR3 length: 15
V gene: TRBV3-1
D gene: NA
clone size: NA
J gene: TRBJ2-3
CDR3 protein: CASSPPGPRTDTQYF
CDR3 DNA: TGTGCCAGCAGCCCCCCGGGACCCCGCACAGATACGCAGTATTTT

CDR3 length: 15
V gene: TRBV5-6
D gene: TRBD2
clone size: few
J gene: TRBJ2-1
CDR3 protein: CASSGRVSLYNEQFF
CDR3 DNA: TGTGCCAGCAGCGGGAGGGTATCCCTCTACAATGAGCAGTTCTTC

CDR3 length: 15
V gene: TRBV6-5
D gene: TRBD2
clone size: few
J gene: TRBJ2-1
CDR3 protein: CASSYSLAGYNEQFF
CDR3 DNA: TGTGCCAGCAGTTACTCACTAGCGGGTTACAATGAGCAGTTCTTC

CDR3 length: 14
V gene: TRBV7-2
D gene: NA
clone size: NA
J gene: TRBJ2-3
CDR3 protein: CASSLRYRTDTQYF
CDR3 DNA: TGTGCCAGCAGCCTTAGGTATCGCACAGATACGCAGTATTTT

CDR3 length: 14
V gene: TRBV5-4
D gene: TRBD2
clone size: NA
J gene: TRBJ2-1
CDR3 protein: CASSSPSGRDEQFF
CDR3 DNA: TGTGCCAGCAGCTCGCCTAGCGGGAGGGATGAGCAGTTCTTC

CDR3 length: 15
V gene: TRBV6-8
D gene: NA
clone size: NA
J gene: TRBJ2-7
CDR3 protein: CASSYSSGDLYEQYF
CDR3 DNA: TGTGCCAGCAGTTACTCTTCAGGGGATCTCTACGAGCAGTACTTC

CDR3 length: 12
V gene: TRBV6-5
D gene: NA
clone size: NA
J gene: TRBJ2-3
CDR3 protein: CASSSVVDTQYF
CDR3 DNA: TGTGCCAGCAGTTCTGTTGTGGATACGCAGTATTTT

CDR3 length: 16
V gene: TRBV6-2/TRBV6-3
D gene: TRBD2
clone size: NA
J gene: TRBJ2-5
CDR3 protein: CASSYSGHGGQETQYF
CDR3 DNA: TGTGCCAGCAGTTACTCTGGCCACGGGGGGCAAGAGACCCAGTACTTC

CDR3 length: 14
V gene: TRBV28
D gene: NA
clone size: few
J gene: TRBJ2-1
CDR3 protein: CASRAPGLHNEQFF
CDR3 DNA: TGTGCCAGCAGAGCCCCCGGACTCCACAATGAGCAGTTCTTC

CDR3 length: 14
V gene: TRBV12-3/TRBV12-4
D gene: TRBD2
clone size: NA
J gene: TRBJ2-2
CDR3 protein: CAIRGLAGAGELFF
CDR3 DNA: TGTGCCATCCGAGGGCTAGCGGGGGCCGGGGAGCTGTTTTTT

CDR3 length: 16
V gene: TRBV7-2
D gene: NA
clone size: NA
J gene: TRBJ1-5
CDR3 protein: CASSLKRDYSNQPQHF
CDR3 DNA: TGTGCCAGCAGCTTAAAGCGGGATTATAGCAATCAGCCCCAGCATTTT

CDR3 length: 18
V gene: TRBV5-1
D gene: TRBD2
clone size: few
J gene: TRBJ2-2
CDR3 protein: CASSRGLAGGPNTGELFF
CDR3 DNA: TGCGCCAGCAGCAGGGGACTAGCGGGAGGCCCGAACACCGGGGAGCTGTTTTTT

CDR3 length: 16
V gene: TRBV7-3
D gene: NA
clone size: many
J gene: TRBJ2-1
CDR3 protein: CASSSRPGGHLNEQFF
CDR3 DNA: TGTGCCAGCAGCTCACGACCGGGGGGACACCTCAATGAGCAGTTCTTC

CDR3 length: 15
V gene: TRBV5-1
D gene: TRBD2
clone size: NA
J gene: TRBJ2-1
CDR3 protein: CASSRSGTSIDEQFF
CDR3 DNA: TGCGCCAGCAGCCGTTCCGGGACTAGCATCGATGAGCAGTTCTTC

CDR3 length: 13
V gene: TRBV6-1
D gene: NA
clone size: NA
J gene: TRBJ2-5
CDR3 protein: CASRWTPQETQYF
CDR3 DNA: TGTGCCAGCAGGTGGACACCCCAAGAGACCCAGTACTTC

CDR3 length: 15
V gene: TRBV7-2
D gene: NA
clone size: few
J gene: TRBJ2-5
CDR3 protein: CASNGAGTFGETQYF
CDR3 DNA: TGTGCCAGCAACGGTGCAGGAACCTTCGGGGAGACCCAGTACTTC

CDR3 length: 17
V gene: TRBV4-2
D gene: TRBD2
clone size: once
J gene: TRBJ2-5
CDR3 protein: CASSRASGERGRETQYF
CDR3 DNA: TGTGCCAGCAGCCGGGCTAGCGGGGAGCGGGGACGGGAGACCCAGTACTTC

CDR3 length: 18
V gene: TRBV15
D gene: NA
clone size: NA
J gene: TRBJ2-6
CDR3 protein: CATSRVVGSPSGANVLTF
CDR3 DNA: TGTGCCACCAGCAGAGTAGTAGGATCTCCTTCTGGGGCCAACGTCCTGACTTTC

CDR3 length: 13
V gene: TRBV19
D gene: NA
clone size: NA
J gene: TRBJ2-5
CDR3 protein: CASTFSEQETQYF
CDR3 DNA: TGTGCCAGTACGTTTTCAGAACAAGAGACCCAGTACTTC

CDR3 length: 14
V gene: TRBV25-1
D gene: NA
clone size: NA
J gene: TRBJ2-5
CDR3 protein: CASSGRGPQETQYF
CDR3 DNA: TGTGCCAGCAGTGGAAGGGGCCCACAAGAGACCCAGTACTTC

CDR3 length: 15
V gene: TRBV10-3
D gene: NA
clone size: once
J gene: TRBJ1-6
CDR3 protein: CAISEQLSDNSPLHF
CDR3 DNA: TGTGCCATCAGTGAGCAGCTTTCTGATAATTCACCCCTCCACTTT

CDR3 length: 13
V gene: TRBV5-6
D gene: NA
clone size: NA
J gene: TRBJ2-7
CDR3 protein: CASSLSWGVEQYF
CDR3 DNA: TGTGCCAGCAGCCTCAGTTGGGGCGTCGAGCAGTACTTC

CDR3 length: 15
V gene: TRBV7-2
D gene: TRBD2
clone size: NA
J gene: TRBJ2-1
CDR3 protein: CASSLALAGRGEQFF
CDR3 DNA: TGTGCCAGCAGCTTAGCCCTAGCGGGAAGGGGTGAGCAGTTCTTC